This TCR beta chain appears in the sequencing data of a study of a mutant IDH1 vaccine in newly diagnosed glioma. On the study more broadly: Treated patients had a mean age of around 40 years and a 62.5% male, approximately 38% female split.

Study-level findings and limits: Vaccination induced immune responses in about 93% of patients.

Per the germline V gene, CDR1 is SNHLY and CDR2 is FYNNEI. Trimming pared 6 bases from V and 2 bases from J, leaving 10 bases between. There are 13 residues in the CDR3. This table comes from immunoSEQ multiplex PCR, and its TCRdb copy is limited to in-frame clones, with some not included. The table lists under 35,000 clones, roughly four fifths of them singletons. The time point: week 35, safety follow-up. Each vaccine dose was 300 ug of mutant IDH1 20-mer peptide, with topical imiquimod. There are a few counts of this clone. The antigen remains undetermined. This TCR was sampled from a man aged 50-60 years with glioma. V gene TRBV2 combines with J gene TRBJ1-1; D is unresolved. The specimen comprised PBMCs, sampled from a glioma patient whose treatment included an IDH1 peptide vaccine. The CDR3 spells CASRLSFNTEAFF. CDR3 coding DNA: TGTGCCAGCAGACTCAGCTTTAACACTGAAGCTTTCTTT. The variable domain in full, with the rest retrieved from reference TRBV2 and TRBJ1-1, is EPEVTQTPSHQVTQMGQEVILRCVPISNHLYFYWYRQILGQKVEFLVSFYNNEISEKSEIFDDQFSVERPDGSNFTLKIRSTKLEDSAMYFCASRLSFNTEAFFGQGTRLTVV.